This TCR beta chain was found in a study of cytomegalovirus exposure and HLA in healthy donors. Study outcomes and limitations: With DRB1 most and HLA-C fewest, TCR association rates differed between HLA loci in a later analysis. The investigators catalogued 150 to 200 TCR beta chains as cytomegalovirus-associated. One later analysis reportedly identified an Asian-associated ancestry cluster that showed fewer N-insertions than the roughly 640-donor mean. Reportedly, HLA-A and HLA-B alleles of most subjects were accurately predicted from TCR beta.

This CDR3 is built from 16 residues. V lost 0 bases and J lost 9, with 19 bases in between. The germline V gene has CDR1 SGHRS and CDR2 YFSETQ. This clone has a handful of counts. The antigen is undetermined. The PCR ran on 60 Vbeta and 13 Jbeta primers. This table comes from immunoSEQ multiplex PCR, and its TCRdb copy is limited to in-frame clones, with some not included. The sample includes more than 85,000 clones, roughly 69% of them seen just once. The sequence was obtained from a woman between 65 and 79 years old in good health and CMV-seropositive. The source material was PBMCs. This rearrangement joins TRBV5-1 to TRBJ1-5; tentative D call: TRBD1 (5 bases). The DNA for the CDR3 is TGCGCCAGCAGCTTGGGTGGTTTTCTGGGGGGAACGCCCCAGCATTTT. The encoded protein is CASSLGGFLGGTPQHF.